This T cell receptor beta chain came from a study of blood T cell repertoires in COVID-19. Data came from immunoSEQ multiplex PCR; TCRdb stores just in-frame clones and leaves some out. Of roughly 150,000 clones listed, less than 85% are singletons. This CDR3 has 16 residues. In germline, CDR1 is MRHNA, CDR2 SNTAGT. Trimming cost V 6 bases and J 1 base, with 18 bases left between them. The chain carries TRBV6-4 and TRBJ1-1, with D maybe TRBD1 (6 bases). The sequencing sample was made of peripheral blood. The sequence was collected from a woman of 80 years or more with active or convalescent COVID-19. This CDR3 is CASSPGGALGNTEAFF. The CDR3 DNA follows: TGTGCCAGCAGCCCCGGGGGGGCCCTTGGGAACACTGAAGCTTTCTTT.